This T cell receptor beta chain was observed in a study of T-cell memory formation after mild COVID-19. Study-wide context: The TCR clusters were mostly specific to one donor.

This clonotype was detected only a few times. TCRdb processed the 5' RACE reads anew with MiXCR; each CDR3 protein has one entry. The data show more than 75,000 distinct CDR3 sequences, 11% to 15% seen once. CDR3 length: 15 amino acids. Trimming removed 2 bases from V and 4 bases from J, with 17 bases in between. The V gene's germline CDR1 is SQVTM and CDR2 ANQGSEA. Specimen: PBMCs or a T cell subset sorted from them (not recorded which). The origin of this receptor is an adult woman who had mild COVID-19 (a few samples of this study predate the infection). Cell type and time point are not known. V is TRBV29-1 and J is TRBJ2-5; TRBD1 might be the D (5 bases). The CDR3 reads CSVETAGHSGETQYF. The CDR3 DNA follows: TGCAGCGTTGAAACGGCAGGGCATTCGGGAGAGACCCAGTACTTC.